This T cell receptor beta chain originates from a study of identical twins. Template switching (which added a universal primer site) was used, and cDNA carried unique molecular identifiers. TCRdb re-called the 5' RACE reads with MiXCR, one entry per CDR3 protein. The sample lists 570,000 or so distinct CDR3 sequences, 9.5% to 10% occurring once. Study outcomes and limitations: Shared out-of-frame alpha sequences (those common to twins) showed excess low generation probability. Cross-sectional statistical analysis, not tracking of the same donors, underpinned the conclusions.

All donors were healthy, and all were Caucasian. The CDR3 runs 14 residues. Germline V lookup: CDR1 SGHNT, CDR2 YENEEA. Germline trimming cut 5 bases from V and 1 base from J; bases unmatched to any gene: 5. This clonotype was counted only a few times. Antigen: not known. A further study also used this sample, focusing on yellow fever vaccine responses in identical twins.

The chain links TRBV11-3 to TRBJ2-7; 7 positions match TRBD2. Sequencing was carried out using PBMCs. This clonotype originated in a woman aged 18-29 years in good health. CDR3 coding DNA: TGTGCCAGCAGCCTGAGCGGGGATTCCTACGAGCAGTACTTC. Its protein is CASSLSGDSYEQYF.